A single sample gave rise to the 31 T cell receptor beta chains below, sequenced in a study of human T cells and chemical hapten exposure (dated by TCRdb to about 2021). The library was generated by RACE. The run used a NextSeq 500. TCRdb reprocessed the public reads (quality trimming at Q25 with fastp, clone calling with MiXCR) and kept in-frame beta chains. Identical CDR3 protein sequences are pooled into one entry, listed with their most common genes and DNA. The sample table contains over 300,000 distinct CDR3 sequences; only one count was recorded for 4.5% to 5.5% of them. Of the sample, 2.6% is held by the ten largest clones. The intended sense of this specimen's time point label: pre-sensitization, week 0. Explained via the paper, the treatment or condition label denotes: therapeutic diphenylcyclopropenone sensitization with weekly scalp DPC. The specimen comprised whole blood, sampled in connection with sensitization to the hapten diphenylcyclopropenone (DPC). Every receptor here comes from a woman aged 50 to 60 with alopecia areata. Some clones in this sample may be carry-over from other donors' samples.

The gene calls are TRBV28 and TRBJ1-6; D is possibly TRBD1 (6 bases). Germline loops: CDR1 MDHEN, CDR2 SYDVKM. V was shortened by 3 bases and J by 7 bases, with 13 bases between the two germline ends. The CDR3 length is 15 residues. This CDR3 reads CASSLGRDTNSPLHF. The CDR3 nucleotides are TGTGCCAGCAGTTTGGGGAGGGACACAAATTCACCCCTCCACTTT.

The V gene is TRBV6-6, the J gene TRBJ2-2; D not resolved. Germline V gene data show CDR1 as MNHNY and CDR2 as SVGAGI (reference sequence). There are 14 residues in the CDR3. Trimming stripped 5 bases from V and 4 bases from J, with 11 bases between. CDR3 sequence (DNA): TGTGCCAGCAGTCGAGAGTCGATCACCGGGGAGCTGTTTTTT. Protein: CASSRESITGELFF.

CDR3 sequence: CASSEVQDNEQFF. The CDR3 region has the DNA TGTGCCAGCAGTGAAGTACAGGACAATGAGCAGTTCTTC. The V gene is TRBV6-1, the J gene TRBJ2-1, with a weak D call TRBD1 (5 bases). Germline V gives CDR1 MNHNS, CDR2 SASEGT. This CDR3 has 13 residues. The V end lost 1 base, the J end lost 5 bases, and 6 bases lay between the germline ends.

The chain employs TRBV18 and TRBJ2-4; weak D call: TRBD1 (5 bases). The CDR3 extends over 16 amino acids. CDR1 is KGHSH and CDR2 is LQKENI in the germline V gene. Trimming removed 0 bases from V and 2 bases from J, with 11 bases in between. The CDR3 here is CASSPPATASKNIQYF. CDR3 nucleotide sequence: TGTGCCAGCTCACCACCGGCGACAGCCTCCAAAAACATTCAGTACTTC.

Many counts were recorded for this clonotype. The chain is built from TRBV7-8 and TRBJ2-3; 9 nucleotides agree with TRBD2. The junction had 4 bases not matched to a gene; V was cut back by 3 bases and J by 3 bases. From germline, CDR1 is SGHVS and CDR2 FQNEAQ. The CDR3 consists of 15 residues. This CDR3 reads CASSFSGGETDTQYF. CDR3 nucleotides: TGTGCCAGCAGCTTTAGCGGGGGAGAAACAGATACGCAGTATTTT.

The gene calls are TRBV6-1 and TRBJ1-2; possibly TRBD1 for D (6 bases). The CDR3 sequence is 15 residues long. Germline values: CDR1 MNHNS, CDR2 SASEGT. Deletions cut 3 bases from V and 8 bases from J, with 19 bases between. This CDR3 is CASSEAPQGLGGYTF. The CDR3 DNA reads as TGTGCCAGCAGTGAGGCCCCCCAGGGGTTAGGAGGCTACACCTTC.

In its sample, this clonotype was seen a few times. V gene TRBV11-2 combines with J gene TRBJ1-1; weak D call: TRBD1 (5 bases). This CDR3 has 15 residues. V was cut by 5 bases and J by 2 bases, with 15 bases left in between. The germline V gene encodes CDR1 SGHAT and CDR2 FQNNGV. CDR3 in amino acids: CASSPPKGSNTEAFF. CDR3 nucleotide sequence: TGTGCCAGCAGCCCCCCCAAGGGGTCCAACACTGAAGCTTTCTTT. Full variable domain (missing parts from reference TRBV11-2 and TRBJ1-1): EAGVAQSPRYKIIEKRQSVAFWCNPISGHATLYWYQQILGQGPKLLIQFQNNGVVDDSQLPKDRFSAERLKGVDSTLKIQPAKLEDSAVYLCASSPPKGSNTEAFFGQGTRLTVV.

This clonotype was recorded at least ten times. The rearrangement links TRBV4-1 to TRBJ1-3; 9 bases are a match to TRBD1. V dropped 3 bases and J dropped 0; count of bases not matched to a gene: 0. Germline values: CDR1 MGHRA, CDR2 YSYEKL. The CDR3 covers 15 residues. CDR3 sequence: CASSQDRGSGNTIYF. The CDR3 DNA sequence: TGCGCCAGCAGCCAGGACAGGGGCTCTGGAAACACCATATATTTT.

There are a few counts of this clonotype. The chain carries TRBV5-1 and TRBJ2-7; TRBD2 might be the D (6 bases). This CDR3 has 13 amino acids. The germline V gene encodes CDR1 SGHRS and CDR2 YFSETQ. Trimming removed 5 bases from V and 5 bases from J, with 14 bases in between. CDR3 coding DNA: TGCGCCAGCAGGCCCGGGACTTTGGACGAGCAGTACTTC. As protein: CASRPGTLDEQYF. Filled out from reference TRBV5-1 and TRBJ2-7, the complete variable domain reads KAGVTQTPRYLIKTRGQQVTLSCSPISGHRSVSWYQQTPGQGLQFLFEYFSETQRNKGNFPGRFSGRQFSNSRSEMNVSTLELGDSALYLCASRPGTLDEQYFGPGTRLTVT.

This clonotype has only a few counts. V and J are TRBV20-1 and TRBJ2-3, with 7 bases lining up with TRBD2. The CDR3 extends over 14 amino acids. In germline, CDR1 is DFQATT, CDR2 SNEGSKA (reference sequence). The J segment lost 1 base and the V segment lost 8 bases, leaving 9 bases of the junction unmatched. The CDR3 spells CSSQPSGGTDTQYF. The CDR3 nucleotides are TGCAGTTCGCAACCTAGCGGTGGCACAGATACGCAGTATTTT.

This clonotype has at least ten counts. The chain joins TRBV20-1 to TRBJ1-2, with D hard to call. The CDR3 totals 13 residues. Looked up from germline, CDR1 is DFQATT and CDR2 is SNEGSKA (reference sequence). Trimming pared 6 bases from V and 0 bases from J, leaving 11 bases between. The CDR3, as DNA: TGCAGTGCCTCCAGCGGTGCTAACTATGGCTACACCTTC. Its translation is CSASSGANYGYTF.

This clonotype was counted many times. The rearrangement uses TRBV10-3 and TRBJ1-5; 8 bases map to TRBD1. The germline CDR1 and CDR2 sequences are ENHRY and SYGVKD. There are 14 residues in the CDR3. The V segment lost 11 bases and the J segment 1 base; nucleotides outside the gene matches: 7. This CDR3 reads CAATDRASNQPQHF. Here the CDR3 DNA reads TGTGCCGCCACGGACAGGGCGAGCAATCAGCCCCAGCATTTT.

In its sample, this clonotype was seen many times. The chain is built from TRBV7-2 and TRBJ2-3; D may be TRBD1 or TRBD2 (5 bases each). CDR3 size: 16 residues. The germline CDR1 and CDR2 sequences are SGHTA and FQGNSA. The germline V and J ends were trimmed by 2 bases and 0 bases, with 12 bases remaining between them. This CDR3 reads CASSLMGTSSTDTQYF. The CDR3 DNA reads TGTGCCAGCAGCTTAATGGGGACCTCTAGCACAGATACGCAGTATTTT.

This clonotype occurred many times. V and J are TRBV7-2 and TRBJ2-5; 7 nucleotides agree with TRBD2. Germline V CDR1 and CDR2: SGHTA, FQGNSA. V was pared by 5 bases and J by 2 bases, with 8 bases of the junction left unmatched. CDR3 size: 15 residues. As DNA, the CDR3 is TGTGCCAGCAGCCAGAGGGGCGGGGGACAAGAGACCCAGTACTTC. This gives the protein CASSQRGGGQETQYF. Looking up the rest from reference TRBV7-2 and TRBJ2-5 gives the full variable domain: GAGVSQSPSNKVTEKGKDVELRCDPISGHTALYWYRQSLGQGLEFLIYFQGNSAPDKSGLPSDRFSAERTGGSVSTLTIQRTQQEDSAVYLCASSQRGGGQETQYFGPGTRLLVL.

In regard to this clonotype: It may be a read error: a sequence one base away is much more abundant. The rearrangement uses TRBV20-1 and TRBJ2-3; 9 bases are shared with TRBD2. The junction had 19 bases not matched to a gene; V was cut back by 5 bases and J by 4 bases. The CDR3 runs to 18 residues. CDR1 and CDR2 (germline): DFQATT, SNEGSKA (reference sequence). This CDR3 is CSASPWGIAGVMADTQYF. Here the CDR3 DNA reads TGCAGTGCTTCCCCATGGGGCATAGCGGGAGTGATGGCAGATACGCAGTATTTT.

The genes are TRBV27 and TRBJ2-5; 15 nucleotides match TRBD2. The germline CDR1 and CDR2 sequences are MNHEY and SMNVEV (reference sequence). CDR3 length equals 17 residues. The V and J ends lost 6 bases and 5 bases, in that order; junction bases with no gene match: 10. Here the CDR3 DNA reads TGTGCCAGCAGACTGGGACTAGCGGGAGGCCGAGGGGAGACCCAGTACTTC. Its translation: CASRLGLAGGRGETQYF.

The chain employs TRBV6-2 or TRBV6-3 and TRBJ1-1; tentatively, D is TRBD1 (6 bases). Germline CDR1 MNHEY, CDR2 SVGEGT. Trimming took off 7 bases at V and 13 bases at J, with 22 bases between the two ends. The CDR3 has 13 residues. The CDR3 region is CASTNDGQLIVFF. CDR3 coding DNA: TGTGCCAGCACCAACGACGGACAGCTTATCGTTTTCTTT.

The CDR3 DNA follows: TGCGCCAGCAGCCAAGATCCTAGCGGGAGCGGACCCGGGGAGCTGTTTTTT. Its translation: CASSQDPSGSGPGELFF. The chain couples TRBV4-3 to TRBJ2-2; 10 bases match TRBD2. Trimming at V came to 0 bases and at J to 6 bases, leaving 7 bases not matched to a gene. The CDR3 runs to 17 residues. The germline CDR1 and CDR2 sequences are LGHNA and YSLEER.

This clonotype was counted many times. The CDR3 region has the DNA TGCAGTGCTAGGAACAGGGGGCATGAGACCCAGTACTTC. It codes for CSARNRGHETQYF. This chain joins TRBV20-1 and TRBJ2-5, with TRBD1 matching 9 bases. The CDR3 extends over 13 amino acids. With 3 bases clipped from V and 5 bases from J, the junction kept 4 bases outside the gene matches. In germline, CDR1 is DFQATT, CDR2 SNEGSKA (reference sequence).

In this sample, this clonotype turned up many times. The chain is built from TRBV9 and TRBJ2-7; no reliable D call. CDR1 and CDR2 from the germline V gene are SGDLS and YYNGEE. CDR3 length: 15 residues. V was pared by 5 bases and J by 0 bases, with 15 bases between. The CDR3 DNA reads as TGTGCCAGCAGTCGAGACTCCACCAGCTCCTACGAGCAGTACTTC. It specifies CASSRDSTSSYEQYF.

This clonotype showed up many times. The rearrangement joins TRBV27 to TRBJ2-3; D not certain. Per germline, CDR1 MNHEY and CDR2 SMNVEV (reference sequence). V was trimmed by 4 bases and J by 5 bases, leaving 10 bases between them. This CDR3 spans 13 amino acids. CDR3 protein: CASSSPTVDTQYF. In DNA, the CDR3 is TGTGCCAGCAGTTCGCCCACTGTAGATACGCAGTATTTT.

This clonotype came up a few times. This rearrangement joins TRBV13 to TRBJ2-5, with D hard to call. Germline assignment: CDR1 PRHDT and CDR2 FYEKMQ (reference sequence). V dropped 3 bases and J dropped 5 bases, with 7 bases sitting between them. There are 12 residues in the CDR3. CDR3 in amino acids: CASSFTAETQYF. DNA of the CDR3: TGTGCCAGCAGCTTTACCGCTGAGACCCAGTACTTC.

V is TRBV24-1 and J is TRBJ2-3; 7 bases line up with TRBD1. V was pared by 7 bases and J by 4 bases, with 7 bases of the junction left unmatched. This CDR3 comprises 14 residues. The V gene's germline CDR1 is KGHDR and CDR2 SFDVKD. The CDR3 nucleotides are TGTGCCACCAGATCGACAGGGAACGCAGATACGCAGTATTTT. Amino acid sequence: CATRSTGNADTQYF.

This clonotype has a count of ten or more. The V and J genes are TRBV7-9 and TRBJ2-7, with 7 nucleotides matching TRBD1. CDR1 is SEHNR and CDR2 is FQNEAQ in the germline V gene (reference sequence). The junction had 11 bases not matched to a gene; V was cut back by 4 bases and J by 2 bases. The CDR3 is made up of 16 amino acids. The CDR3 region has the DNA TGTGCCAGCAGCTCTTTGGACAGGCCCGGGGCCTACGAGCAGTACTTC. This translates into CASSSLDRPGAYEQYF.

The chain links TRBV7-8 to TRBJ2-1; 7 positions agree with TRBD1. The CDR3 loop spans 11 amino acids. Germline values: CDR1 SGHVS, CDR2 FQNEAQ. J lost 14 bases, V lost 1 base, and 2 bases had no gene match. CDR3 sequence: CASSLGGGEFF. The CDR3 coding sequence is TGTGCCAGCAGCTTAGGAGGGGGCGAGTTCTTC.

This clonotype was counted at least ten times. The chain combines TRBV3-1 with TRBJ2-6; D unclear. Germline V CDR1 and CDR2: LGHDT, YNNKEL (reference sequence). CDR3 length: 19 residues. Trimming shortened V by 1 base and J by 1 base, and 17 bases separated the two germline ends. CDR3 in amino acids: CASSQVPVTTRSGANVLTF. DNA for the CDR3: TGTGCCAGCAGCCAAGTGCCCGTAACCACCAGGTCTGGGGCCAACGTCCTGACTTTC.

This clonotype was recorded many times. The chain carries TRBV5-6 and TRBJ2-3; TRBD2 matches at 7 bases. The trim removed 7 bases at V and 1 base at J, leaving 15 bases unmatched. Germline values: CDR1 SGHDT, CDR2 YYEEEE. The CDR3 spans 17 residues. This chain's CDR3 is CASESAGGVLGTDTQYF. For the CDR3, the DNA is TGTGCCAGCGAGAGCGCTGGGGGGGTTTTGGGCACAGATACGCAGTATTTT. The whole variable domain, filled in from reference TRBV5-6 and TRBJ2-3, reads DAGVTQSPTHLIKTRGQQVTLRCSPKSGHDTVSWYQQALGQGPQFIFQYYEEEERQRGNFPDRFSGHQFPNYSSELNVNALLLGDSALYLCASESAGGVLGTDTQYFGPGTRLTVL.

The table lists this clonotype with many counts. This chain connects TRBV27 to TRBJ2-3; the match to TRBD1 covers 8 bases. This CDR3 spans 16 amino acids. V gave up 5 bases and J gave up 4 bases; unmatched junction bases: 11. CDR1 MNHEY and CDR2 SMNVEV come from the germline V gene (reference sequence). The CDR3 DNA reads as TGTGCCAGCAGTCCATCGGACAGGGCGTTCTCAGATACGCAGTATTTT. Its translation: CASSPSDRAFSDTQYF.

In its sample, this clonotype was seen many times. The chain couples TRBV6-5 to TRBJ1-3; a possible D gene is TRBD1 (6 bases). This CDR3 region has 13 residues. Trimming took off 6 bases at V and 4 bases at J, with 10 bases between the two ends. CDR1 is MNHEY, CDR2 SVGAGI, per germline. The CDR3, as DNA: TGTGCCAGCAGCCGAGGGGGAGGAAACACCATATATTTT. Its protein is CASSRGGGNTIYF.

The V call is TRBV5-4, the J call TRBJ2-1; 10 nucleotides line up with TRBD1. Germline V lookup: CDR1 SGHNT, CDR2 YYREEE (reference sequence). The CDR3 contains 12 residues. The V segment lost 9 bases and the J segment 10 bases; nucleotides outside the gene matches: 7. The CDR3: CATRQGAGEQFF. In nucleotides, the CDR3 is TGTGCCACCAGACAGGGGGCTGGAGAGCAGTTCTTC.

This clonotype was found a few times. This chain uses TRBV27 with TRBJ2-1; possibly TRBD1 for D (5 bases). Trimming stripped 3 bases from V and 7 bases from J, with 10 bases between. The length of the CDR3 is 13 residues. Germline V lookup: CDR1 MNHEY, CDR2 SMNVEV (reference sequence). CDR3 nucleotide sequence: TGTGCCAGCAGTTTCGGACGGACAAATGAGCAGTTCTTC. As protein: CASSFGRTNEQFF.